This T cell receptor beta chain stems from a study of PD-1 blockade in classical Hodgkin lymphoma. Study-wide results and caveats: In CD4+ cells, TCR diversity went up significantly by C4D1, but in CD8+ cells it did not. As was reported, newly diagnosed patients showed lower baseline TCR diversity than healthy donors did. Lower baseline TCR diversity marked trial partial responders and progressors.

TCRdb's table, derived via immunoSEQ multiplex PCR, lists solely in-frame clones and lacks some. Among around 99,000 clones listed, roughly 80% were seen once. Comment on this clone: The antigen is undetermined.

Brentuximab vedotin exposure varied among the patients, all of whom had relapsed after autologous stem cell transplantation. This clonotype was obtained from a human donor with classical Hodgkin lymphoma. Sequenced here: peripheral blood mononuclear cells (PBMCs), sampled before the second cycle of nivolumab.

CDR3 region: CASSPRPRPQETQYF. CDR3 DNA: TGTGCCAGCAGTCCCCGCCCGAGGCCCCAAGAGACCCAGTACTTC. V gene TRBV6-1 combines with J gene TRBJ2-5; the D is unclear. Germline assignment: CDR1 MNHNS and CDR2 SASEGT. V was cut by 5 bases and J by 1 base, with 14 bases left in between. The CDR3 length is 15 residues.